These 21 T cell receptor beta chains were sequenced from one sample in a study of blood T cell repertoires in COVID-19. Sequencing was performed with immunoSEQ multiplex PCR; in TCRdb, only in-frame clones are kept and a portion is missing. The top ten clones hold approximately 7.4% of a sample with around 100,000 clones, more than 75% of them seen once. The specimen was peripheral blood. The receptors stem from a human donor with acute or convalescent COVID-19. The donor label of this sample is uncertain.

The chain uses TRBV27 and TRBJ2-2, with a weak D call TRBD1 (6 bases). Deletions cut 5 bases from V and 1 base from J, with 14 bases between. Looked up from germline, CDR1 is MNHEY and CDR2 is SMNVEV (reference sequence). The CDR3 has 16 residues. CDR3 in DNA: TGTGCCAGCAGTCCGGCCTACAGGGTGAACACCGGGGAGCTGTTTTTT. This gives the protein CASSPAYRVNTGELFF.

A remark on this clone: An end of the junction differs from the germline gene, which may be a read error. The chain links TRBV7-9 to TRBJ1-2; 8 bases are a match to TRBD1. Germline values: CDR1 SEHNR, CDR2 FQNEAQ (reference sequence). This CDR3 has 15 amino acids. The CDR3 nucleotides are TGTGCCAGCAGCTTAGGCAGGGGGCGAAACTACGGCTACACCTTC. Its translation is CASSLGRGRNYGYTF.

V gene TRBV6-1 combines with J gene TRBJ1-1; 10 bases align to TRBD1. Trimming at V came to 2 bases and at J to 10 bases, leaving 7 bases not matched to a gene. The CDR3 covers 14 residues. The germline V gene has CDR1 MNHNS and CDR2 SASEGT. CDR3 nucleotides: TGTGCCAGCAGTGAAACATGGGACAGGGGATTAGCTTTCTTT. It encodes CASSETWDRGLAFF.

The chain carries TRBV20-1 and TRBJ2-7; D is perhaps TRBD2 (5 bases). CDR1 and CDR2 (germline): DFQATT, SNEGSKA (reference sequence). V was cut by 2 bases and J by 7 bases, with 9 bases left in between. This CDR3 contains 11 residues. CDR3 nucleotides: TGCAGTGCTAGATCTACGGGAGAGCAGTACTTC. Translating it yields CSARSTGEQYF.

V usage is TRBV2 and J usage is TRBJ2-2; 12 nucleotides agree with TRBD2. Germline V gene sequence: CDR1 SNHLY, CDR2 FYNNEI. The CDR3 loop spans 16 amino acids. Trimming cost V 7 bases and J 0 bases; bases outside gene matches: 3. CDR3 in DNA: TGTGCCAGCATGACTAGCGGGGGTTCGAACACCGGGGAGCTGTTTTTT. This sequence encodes CASMTSGGSNTGELFF. Supplemented by reference TRBV2 and TRBJ2-2, the full variable domain reads EPEVTQTPSHQVTQMGQEVILRCVPISNHLYFYWYRQILGQKVEFLVSFYNNEISEKSEIFDDQFSVERPDGSNFTLKIRSTKLEDSAMYFCASMTSGGSNTGELFFGEGSRLTVL.

This rearrangement joins TRBV14 to TRBJ1-2; TRBD1 matches 7 bases. The CDR3 has 15 residues. Germline values: CDR1 SGHDN, CDR2 FVKESK. V lost 3 bases, J lost 4 bases, and 8 bases stayed unmatched. Here the CDR3 reads CASSHFADRPYGYTF. CDR3 DNA sequence: TGTGCCAGCAGCCATTTCGCGGACAGGCCCTATGGCTACACCTTC.

The chain is built from TRBV10-3 and TRBJ2-2; 11 bases map to TRBD2. There are 16 residues in the CDR3. The V and J ends lost 3 bases and 3 bases, in that order; junction bases with no gene match: 3. Germline V lookup: CDR1 ENHRY, CDR2 SYGVKD. As DNA, the CDR3 is TGTGCCATCAGTGATAGCGGGGGGGCGGACACCGGGGAGCTGTTTTTT. Protein product: CAISDSGGADTGELFF.

J is TRBJ1-2 and V is TRBV4-1; 7 nucleotides line up with TRBD1. Germline assignment: CDR1 MGHRA and CDR2 YSYEKL. Trimming cost V 3 bases and J 3 bases; bases outside gene matches: 4. The CDR3 is made up of 14 amino acids. CDR3 residues: CASSQQQGYYGYTF. The CDR3 bases are TGCGCCAGCAGCCAGCAACAGGGGTACTATGGCTACACCTTC.

Comments on this clone: The sample contains more than one DNA sequence encoding this CDR3. This chain links TRBV19 with TRBJ2-1; possibly TRBD2 for D (7 bases). Trimming stripped 5 bases from V and 2 bases from J, with 10 bases between. CDR3 length: 14 amino acids. Germline lookup yields CDR1 LNHDA and CDR2 SQIVND (reference sequence). The CDR3 DNA reads as TGTGCCAGTAGTCCGGGGGGCCCCTACAATGAGCAGTTCTTC. Encoded protein: CASSPGGPYNEQFF.

The gene calls are TRBV5-5 and TRBJ2-3; 8 positions agree with TRBD2. The CDR3 is 14 amino acids. CDR1 and CDR2 (germline): SGHKS, YYEKEE (reference sequence). Trimming cost V 5 bases and J 4 bases; bases outside gene matches: 6. CDR3 DNA sequence: TGTGCCAGCAGTCCCGGGGGGGCCGCAGATACGCAGTATTTT. It yields the protein CASSPGGAADTQYF.

This clone occurred a few times. V and J are TRBV20-1 and TRBJ2-1, with TRBD2 matching over 9 bases. Germline CDR1 reads DFQATT; CDR2 reads SNEGSKA (reference sequence). The CDR3 is made up of 15 amino acids. The J segment lost 4 bases and the V segment lost 3 bases, leaving 7 bases of the junction unmatched. The CDR3 nucleotides read TGCAGTGCTAGTGCTAGCGGGGTGGTATACAATGAGCAGTTCTTC. Translated, it gives CSASASGVVYNEQFF.

This clone was detected only once. This chain links TRBV27 with TRBJ1-5, with a possible D match to TRBD1 (5 bases). CDR1 is MNHEY and CDR2 is SMNVEV in the germline V gene (reference sequence). The CDR3 loop spans 13 amino acids. The V gene lost 4 bases and the J gene lost 2 bases, with 6 bases spanning the gap. Written as DNA, the CDR3 is TGTGCCAGCAGTTCGGGGGGCAATCAGCCCCAGCATTTT. It codes for CASSSGGNQPQHF.

This chain links TRBV3-1 (or the pseudogene TRBV3-2) with TRBJ2-1; weak D call: TRBD2 (5 bases). Trimming took 3 bases from V and 4 from J, leaving 13 bases between them. Germline V CDR1 and CDR2: LGHDT, YNNKEL (reference sequence). The CDR3 extends over 15 amino acids. CDR3: CASSQGSTAYNEQFF. The CDR3 DNA sequence: TGTGCCAGCAGCCAGGGGAGCACTGCATACAATGAGCAGTTCTTC.

This chain uses TRBV7-3 with TRBJ2-7, with 7 bases identical to TRBD2. Germline V gene data show CDR1 as SGHTA and CDR2 as FQGTGA. This CDR3 has 14 residues. Germline trimming cut 3 bases from V and 3 bases from J; bases unmatched to any gene: 5. The CDR3 DNA reads as TGTGCCAGCAGCTTTAAAGCGGGGAACTACGAGCAGTACTTC. Its translation: CASSFKAGNYEQYF.

This chain joins TRBV29-1 and TRBJ2-7, with 10 bases matching TRBD2. V trimming: 6 bases; J trimming: 4 bases; junction bases outside the gene matches: 6. The length of the CDR3 is 13 residues. The germline V gene encodes CDR1 SQVTM and CDR2 ANQGSEA. CDR3 in DNA: TGCAGCGTCGCCTCTAGCGGGGGTTACGAGCAGTACTTC. Translation gives CSVASSGGYEQYF.

The gene calls are TRBV18 and TRBJ1-3; 10 positions match TRBD1. The trim removed 1 base at V and 7 bases at J, leaving 13 bases unmatched. CDR3 length: 18 residues. The germline CDR1 and CDR2 sequences are KGHSH and LQKENI. The CDR3: CASSPLTGGPLFGNTIYF. CDR3 coding DNA: TGTGCCAGCTCACCACTGACAGGGGGCCCGTTATTTGGGAACACCATATATTTT.

The rearrangement joins TRBV4-3 to TRBJ1-5; 7 bases align to TRBD1. The V gene end was trimmed by 0 bases and the J gene end by 4 bases; junction bases not matched to a gene: 3. Germline loops: CDR1 LGHNA, CDR2 YSLEER. The CDR3 loop spans 15 amino acids. CDR3 sequence (DNA): TGCGCCAGCAGCCAAGAGACAGGGCGAAATCAGCCCCAGCATTTT. Translated: CASSQETGRNQPQHF.

The chain links TRBV19 to TRBJ2-1, with 7 bases matching TRBD2. With 10 bases clipped from V and 8 bases from J, the junction kept 5 bases outside the gene matches. Germline V gives CDR1 LNHDA, CDR2 SQIVND (reference sequence). The CDR3 runs to 11 residues. The CDR3 coding sequence is TGTGCCATTAGGACTAGAGATGAGCAGTTCTTC. Translating it yields CAIRTRDEQFF.

V usage is TRBV11-3 and J usage is TRBJ1-4; TRBD1 might be the D (6 bases). V was pared by 5 bases and J by 7 bases, with 14 bases between. CDR3 size: 14 residues. Germline V CDR1 and CDR2: SGHNT, YENEEA. This chain's CDR3 is CASSPATGPEKLFF. In DNA, the CDR3 is TGTGCCAGCAGCCCGGCCACAGGGCCTGAAAAACTGTTTTTT.

J is TRBJ2-3 and V is TRBV18, with 12 bases that match TRBD1. Per the germline V gene, CDR1 is KGHSH and CDR2 is LQKENI. The ends lost 2 bases at V and 6 bases at J; junction bases unmatched: 6. The CDR3 loop spans 16 amino acids. The CDR3 DNA reads as TGTGCCAGCTCACCAGGGACAGGGGGCCGGAGTGATACGCAGTATTTT. This encodes CASSPGTGGRSDTQYF.

The chain couples TRBV5-4 to TRBJ2-2; a weak D match, TRBD1 (5 bases). Germline lookup yields CDR1 SGHNT and CDR2 YYREEE (reference sequence). The CDR3 extends over 13 amino acids. V shed 4 bases and J shed 4 bases, with 8 bases lying between them. The CDR3 nucleotides read TGTGCCAGCAGCATGGACATCACCGGGGAGCTGTTTTTT. This encodes CASSMDITGELFF.